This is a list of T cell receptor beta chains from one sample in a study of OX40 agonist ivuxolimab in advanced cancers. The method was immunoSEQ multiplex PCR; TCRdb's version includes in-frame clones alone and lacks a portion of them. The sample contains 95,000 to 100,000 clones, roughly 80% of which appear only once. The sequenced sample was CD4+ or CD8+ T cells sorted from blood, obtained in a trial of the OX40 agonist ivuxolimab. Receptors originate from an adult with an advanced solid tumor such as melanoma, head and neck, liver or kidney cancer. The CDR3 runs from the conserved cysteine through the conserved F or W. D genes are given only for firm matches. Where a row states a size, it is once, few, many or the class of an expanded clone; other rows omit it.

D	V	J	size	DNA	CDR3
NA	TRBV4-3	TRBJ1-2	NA	TGCGCCAGCAGAGGGCAGGGTAGGCAGAGCTATGGCTACACCTTC	CASRGQGRQSYGYTF
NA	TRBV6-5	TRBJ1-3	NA	TGTGCCACCACCCGGGGGGCGGCTGGAAACACCATATATTTT	CATTRGAAGNTIYF
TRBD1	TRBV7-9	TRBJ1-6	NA	TGTGCCAGCAGCCCGGACAGGGATTCACCCCTCCACTTT	CASSPDRDSPLHF
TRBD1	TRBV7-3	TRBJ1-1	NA	TGTGCCAGCAGCCCCCACAGGGGGAAAGCTTTCTTT	CASSPHRGKAFF
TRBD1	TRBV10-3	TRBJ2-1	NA	TGTGCCATCAAACCCGGACAGGGGTCCTACAATGAGCAGTTCTTC	CAIKPGQGSYNEQFF
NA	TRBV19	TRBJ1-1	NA	TGTGCCAGTAAGCGGGGCGCTGACAGAAACACTGAAGCTTTCTTT	CASKRGADRNTEAFF
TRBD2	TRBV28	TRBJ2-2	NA	TGTGCCACCACTGGTGCTAGCGGGAGTACCGGGGAGCTGTTTTTT	CATTGASGSTGELFF
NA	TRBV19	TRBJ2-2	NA	TGTGCCAGTCACCCTAGGGGGGGCCCCCGCAGAAACACCGGGGAGCTGTTTTTT	CASHPRGGPRRNTGELFF
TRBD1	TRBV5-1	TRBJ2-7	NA	TGCGCCAGCAGTCTGGCCCCGGGACAGGGTTACGAGCAGTACTTC	CASSLAPGQGYEQYF
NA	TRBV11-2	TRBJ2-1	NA	TGTGCCAGCAGCTTCCAGGGGGAGGCCTACAATGAGCAGTTCTTC	CASSFQGEAYNEQFF
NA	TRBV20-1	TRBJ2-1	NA	TGCAGTGCGGTGAACAATGAGCAGTTCTTC	CSAVNNEQFF
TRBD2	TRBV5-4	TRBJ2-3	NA	TGTGCCAGCAGCTTGACTAGCGGAAGCACAGATACGCAGTATTTT	CASSLTSGSTDTQYF
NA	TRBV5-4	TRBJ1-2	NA	TGTGCCAGCAGCTTGATTCGTCGAGGCTACACCTTC	CASSLIRRGYTF
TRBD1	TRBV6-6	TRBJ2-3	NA	TGTGCCAGCTTCCGACAGGGGGCCCCAGATACGCAGTATTTT	CASFRQGAPDTQYF
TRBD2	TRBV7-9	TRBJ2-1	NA	TGTGCCAGCAGCTTATGGGTGGGACTAGCGGGACGGAATGAGCAGTTCTTC	CASSLWVGLAGRNEQFF
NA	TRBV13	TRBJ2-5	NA	TGTGCCAGCAGCGCGACAATCAGAGCTTTGGAAGAGACCCAGTACTTC	CASSATIRALEETQYF
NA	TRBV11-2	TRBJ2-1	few	TGTGCCAGCAGCTTAGGGCTCAACAATGAGCAGTTCTTC	CASSLGLNNEQFF
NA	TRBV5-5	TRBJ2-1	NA	TGTGCCAGCAGCTTGGTAGGCTTGGGGGGCGATGAGCAGTTCTTC	CASSLVGLGGDEQFF
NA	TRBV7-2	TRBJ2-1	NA	TGTGCCAGCAGCCGTACTAGAACTGAGCAGTTCTTC	CASSRTRTEQFF
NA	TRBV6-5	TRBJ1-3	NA	TGTGCCAGCATGGGGCGGGGAAACACCATATATTTT	CASMGRGNTIYF
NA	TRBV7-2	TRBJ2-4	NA	TGTGCCAGCAGCTCCTATGGGGGAAAAAACATTCAGTACTTC	CASSSYGGKNIQYF
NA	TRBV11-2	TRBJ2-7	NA	TGTGCCAGCAGCTTAGGTTTTCGGGTCCCCTACGAGCAGTACTTC	CASSLGFRVPYEQYF
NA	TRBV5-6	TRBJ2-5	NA	TGTGCCAGCAGCTTGGTTTCCAGACCAGAGACCCAGTACTTC	CASSLVSRPETQYF
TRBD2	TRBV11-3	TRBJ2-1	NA	TGTGCCAGCAGCTTAGTTAGCGGGGGAGACGTCGATGAGCAGTTCTTC	CASSLVSGGDVDEQFF